The 19 T cell receptor beta chains presented below share a single source sample, sequenced in a study of OX40 agonist ivuxolimab in advanced cancers. The repertoire was sequenced with immunoSEQ multiplex PCR; TCRdb's copy has only in-frame clones and lacks some. The table records around 60,000 clones, about four fifths of them present only once. Sequencing used CD4+ or CD8+ T cells sorted from blood, obtained in a trial of the OX40 agonist ivuxolimab. The source is an adult with an advanced solid tumor such as melanoma, head and neck, liver or kidney cancer.

V gene TRBV7-9 combines with J gene TRBJ2-7; 9 nucleotides align to TRBD1. The ends lost 5 bases at V and 5 bases at J; junction bases unmatched: 10. Germline assignment: CDR1 SEHNR and CDR2 FQNEAQ (reference sequence). The CDR3 loop spans 15 amino acids. CDR3 loop: CASSVLRDRVNEQYF. The CDR3 region has the DNA TGTGCCAGCAGCGTACTCCGGGACAGGGTGAACGAGCAGTACTTC.

This chain uses TRBV6-6 with TRBJ1-4; D is perhaps TRBD1 (5 bases). Trimming left V 4 bases short and J 5 bases short, with 11 bases between. Germline CDR1 MNHNY, CDR2 SVGAGI (reference sequence). There are 14 residues in the CDR3. CDR3 protein: CASSSGRQNEKLFF. As DNA, the CDR3 is TGTGCCAGCAGTTCAGGGCGCCAGAATGAAAAACTGTTTTTT.

V is TRBV5-1 and J is TRBJ1-1; possibly TRBD1 for D (6 bases). CDR1 SGHRS and CDR2 YFSETQ come from the germline V gene. This CDR3 region has 16 residues. V lost 0 bases and J lost 3, with 15 bases in between. The CDR3, as DNA: TGCGCCAGCAGCTTGGGGGGCGGGACATCAGACACTGAAGCTTTCTTT. Translated: CASSLGGGTSDTEAFF.

J is TRBJ2-7 and V is TRBV6-5; either TRBD1 or TRBD2 may fit D (5 bases each). Trimming stripped 3 bases from V and 6 bases from J, with 9 bases between. Germline assignment: CDR1 MNHEY and CDR2 SVGAGI. The CDR3 is 12 residues long. CDR3 amino acids: CASSYWGSEQYF. The CDR3 coding sequence is TGTGCCAGCAGTTATTGGGGGTCCGAGCAGTACTTC.

The J gene is TRBJ2-1, the V gene TRBV10-1; 8 bases agree with TRBD1. This CDR3 region has 15 residues. V dropped 2 bases and J dropped 0; count of bases not matched to a gene: 0. Germline-derived CDR1 and CDR2 are WNHNN and SYGVQD (reference sequence). CDR3 in DNA: TGCGCCAGCAGTGAGACAGGGGGCTCCTACAATGAGCAGTTCTTC. Its protein is CASSETGGSYNEQFF.

The V gene is TRBV5-1, the J gene TRBJ2-6, with D hard to call. Germline V lookup: CDR1 SGHRS, CDR2 YFSETQ. Between the trimmed V and J ends, which lost 2 bases and 0 bases, there was a span of 3 bases. CDR3 size: 14 residues. The chain's CDR3 is CASSFLSGANVLTF. The DNA of the CDR3 is TGCGCCAGCAGCTTTCTCTCTGGGGCCAACGTCCTGACTTTC.

The chain couples TRBV11-2 to TRBJ1-2, with D uncertain. The length of the CDR3 is 16 residues. The germline V gene has CDR1 SGHAT and CDR2 FQNNGV. V was pared by 0 bases and J by 3 bases, with 14 bases between. CDR3 residues: CASSLDLGQAHYGYTF. CDR3 nucleotides: TGTGCCAGCAGCTTAGATTTGGGTCAGGCCCACTATGGCTACACCTTC.

This chain links TRBV7-2 with TRBJ1-1; 7 bases match TRBD1. Germline V gives CDR1 SGHTA, CDR2 FQGNSA. This CDR3 region has 13 residues. Unmatched junction bases numbered 3, after V lost 5 bases and J lost 3 bases. The CDR3 sequence: CASSPDRDTEAFF. CDR3 in DNA: TGTGCCAGCAGCCCCGACAGGGACACTGAAGCTTTCTTT. Combining the CDR3 with reference TRBV7-2 and TRBJ1-1 gives the whole variable domain GAGVSQSPSNKVTEKGKDVELRCDPISGHTALYWYRQSLGQGLEFLIYFQGNSAPDKSGLPSDRFSAERTGGSVSTLTIQRTQQEDSAVYLCASSPDRDTEAFFGQGTRLTVV.

The genes are TRBV6-4 and TRBJ2-2, with no clear D. The CDR3 runs to 16 residues. Looked up from germline, CDR1 is MRHNA and CDR2 is SNTAGT. With 6 bases removed from V and 0 bases from J, the gap between germline ends came to 14 bases. The CDR3: CASSPLTTPNTGELFF. The CDR3 DNA reads TGTGCCAGCAGCCCCTTAACGACACCGAACACCGGGGAGCTGTTTTTT.

V usage is TRBV7-2 and J usage is TRBJ2-6; D is unresolved. CDR3 length: 17 residues. Trimming shortened V by 6 bases and J by 0 bases, and 15 bases separated the two germline ends. The germline V gene encodes CDR1 SGHTA and CDR2 FQGNSA. The CDR3 here is CASSSQSQVSGANVLTF. The DNA of the CDR3 is TGTGCCAGCAGTTCACAATCACAAGTCTCTGGGGCCAACGTCCTGACTTTC.

This sequence joins TRBV5-1 and TRBJ2-1; 8 bases map to TRBD2. The CDR3 sequence is 15 residues long. V lost 4 bases and J lost 3; bases outside the gene matches: 6. Per the germline V gene, CDR1 is SGHRS and CDR2 is YFSETQ. CDR3 coding DNA: TGCGCCAGCAGCGACTCGCGGGGGGTCTACAATGAGCAGTTCTTC. Residues: CASSDSRGVYNEQFF.

CDR3 nucleotides: TGTGCCAGCAGTCTCCGACAGGGCCTCGGCTACACCTTC. It encodes CASSLRQGLGYTF. This chain connects TRBV28 to TRBJ1-2; 7 bases are shared with TRBD1. The CDR3 extends over 13 amino acids. V shed 5 bases and J 8 bases; nucleotides not matched to a gene: 8. CDR1 is MDHEN, CDR2 SYDVKM, per germline.

Only one count was recorded for this clone. This chain's CDR3 is CAWSRRDSGYTF. CDR3 in DNA: TGTGCCTGGAGTCGAAGGGATAGCGGCTACACCTTC. The chain combines TRBV30 with TRBJ1-2, with D uncertain. Germline V gene data show CDR1 as GTSNPN and CDR2 as SVGIG (reference sequence). With 2 bases removed from V and 8 bases from J, the gap between germline ends came to 12 bases. The CDR3 loop spans 12 amino acids. The whole variable domain, filled in from reference TRBV30 and TRBJ1-2, reads SQTIHQWPATLVQPVGSPLSLECTVEGTSNPNLYWYRQAAGRGLQLLFYSVGIGQISSEVPQNLSASRPQDRQFILSSKKLLLSDSGFYLCAWSRRDSGYTFGSGTRLTVV.

In nucleotides, the CDR3 is TGTGCCATCAGTGCCGCAGGGTGGAGAGAAGCTTTCTTT. Protein product: CAISAAGWREAFF. V usage is TRBV10-3 and J usage is TRBJ1-1; tentative D call: TRBD1 (5 bases). The CDR3 length is 13 residues. Germline lookup yields CDR1 ENHRY and CDR2 SYGVKD. V lost 4 bases to trimming and J lost 8 bases, with 14 bases between them.

The chain employs TRBV18 and TRBJ1-1, with 10 bases matching TRBD1. Losses at the gene ends were 4 bases for V and 5 bases for J; bases not matched to a gene: 4. Germline V gene data show CDR1 as KGHSH and CDR2 as LQKENI. The CDR3 is 14 residues long. CDR3 protein: CASSQDRGETEAFF. Here the CDR3 DNA reads TGTGCCAGCTCACAGGACAGGGGGGAGACTGAAGCTTTCTTT.

V gene TRBV7-2 combines with J gene TRBJ1-2; D unresolved. V lost 5 bases, J lost 4 bases, and 8 bases lay in between. Germline loops: CDR1 SGHTA, CDR2 FQGNSA. This CDR3 is 12 amino acids long. As DNA, the CDR3 is TGTGCCAGCAGCCTCGTCGGCTATGGCTACACCTTC. It is translated as CASSLVGYGYTF.

The V call is TRBV6-1, the J call TRBJ2-1; 13 nucleotides line up with TRBD2. J lost 8 bases, V lost 8 bases, and 6 bases had no gene match. This CDR3 spans 14 amino acids. CDR1 is MNHNS and CDR2 is SASEGT in the germline V gene. CDR3: CASHQLAGGDEQFF. The CDR3 DNA follows: TGTGCCAGCCACCAACTAGCGGGAGGGGATGAGCAGTTCTTC.

V and J are TRBV11-2 and TRBJ2-7; 8 bases map to TRBD1. The CDR3 is 13 amino acids. The J segment lost 3 bases and the V segment lost 4 bases, leaving 2 bases of the junction unmatched. Germline values: CDR1 SGHAT, CDR2 FQNNGV. The CDR3 protein is CASSSGQGYEQYF. CDR3 DNA sequence: TGTGCCAGCAGCTCAGGACAGGGCTACGAGCAGTACTTC.

This clone was found once. This chain uses TRBV6-6 with TRBJ1-3, with D perhaps matching TRBD1 (5 bases). V was trimmed by 7 bases and J by 0 bases, leaving 13 bases between them. This CDR3 region has 15 residues. Germline V CDR1 and CDR2: MNHNY, SVGAGI (reference sequence). CDR3 protein: CASTEQQDSGNTIYF. The CDR3 DNA is TGTGCCAGCACCGAACAACAGGACTCTGGAAACACCATATATTTT.